This T cell receptor beta chain emerged from a study of blood T cell repertoires in COVID-19. Turning to the study itself: Samples representing acute and convalescent COVID-19 were sourced from the United States, Italy and Spain. The analysed material was cDNA or gDNA that came from T cells, B-cell-depleted T cells, or PBMCs.

Seattle's cohort entered during active infection and was followed longitudinally. Authors' processing steps: Nucleated cell counts were estimated from reference gene primer amplification. Clones were sequenced by immunoSEQ multiplex PCR, and TCRdb holds only the in-frame ones, with some missing. For V, J and clone size, that table is used; D and trimming come from the DNA. The sample comprises a few hundred thousand clones, about 86% of which are singletons, and 15% to 17% rests with the top ten. Germline lookup yields CDR1 LNHDA and CDR2 SQIVND (reference sequence). With 3 bases removed from V and 7 bases from J, the gap between germline ends came to 16 bases. There are 15 residues in the CDR3.

The sample taken for sequencing was peripheral blood. This clonotype was sampled from a person between 65 and 79 years old with COVID-19, enrolled during active disease. The gene calls are TRBV19 and TRBJ2-1, with no clear D. CDR3 bases: TGTGCCAGTAGTATCGTCGGTAGCCGGCAGAATGAGCAGTTCTTC. Translating gives CASSIVGSRQNEQFF.